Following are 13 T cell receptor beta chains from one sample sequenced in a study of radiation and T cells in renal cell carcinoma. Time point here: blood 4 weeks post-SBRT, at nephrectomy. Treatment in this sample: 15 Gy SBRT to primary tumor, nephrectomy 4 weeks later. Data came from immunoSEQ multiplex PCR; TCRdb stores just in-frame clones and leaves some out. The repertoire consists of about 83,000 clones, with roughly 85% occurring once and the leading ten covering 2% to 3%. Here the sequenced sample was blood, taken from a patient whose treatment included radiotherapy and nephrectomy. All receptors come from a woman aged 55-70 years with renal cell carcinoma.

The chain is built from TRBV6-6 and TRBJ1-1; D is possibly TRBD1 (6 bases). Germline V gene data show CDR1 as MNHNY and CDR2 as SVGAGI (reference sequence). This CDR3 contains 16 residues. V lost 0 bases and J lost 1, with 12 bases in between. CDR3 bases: TGTGCCAGCAGTTACTCCGCGGGAGGGGGGAACACTGAAGCTTTCTTT. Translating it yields CASSYSAGGGNTEAFF.

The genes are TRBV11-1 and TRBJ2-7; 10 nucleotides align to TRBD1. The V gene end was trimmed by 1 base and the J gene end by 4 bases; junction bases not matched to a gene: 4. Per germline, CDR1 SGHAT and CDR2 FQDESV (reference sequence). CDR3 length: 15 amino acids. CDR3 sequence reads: CASSLVPGQGYEQYF. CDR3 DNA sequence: TGTGCCAGCAGCTTAGTGCCGGGACAGGGGTACGAGCAGTACTTC.

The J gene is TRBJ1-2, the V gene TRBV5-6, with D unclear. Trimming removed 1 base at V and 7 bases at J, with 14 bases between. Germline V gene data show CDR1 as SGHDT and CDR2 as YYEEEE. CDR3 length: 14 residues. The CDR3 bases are TGTGCCAGCAGCTTGAACCGACCGTCGGTTGGCTACACCTTC. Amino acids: CASSLNRPSVGYTF.

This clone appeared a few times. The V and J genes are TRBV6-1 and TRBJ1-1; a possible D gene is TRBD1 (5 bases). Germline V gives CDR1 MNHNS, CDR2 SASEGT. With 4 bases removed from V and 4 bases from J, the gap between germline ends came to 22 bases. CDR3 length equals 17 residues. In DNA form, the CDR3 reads TGTGCCAGCAGTGGGGGGACGATCCAGGGAGTGGGCACTGAAGCTTTCTTT. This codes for CASSGGTIQGVGTEAFF.

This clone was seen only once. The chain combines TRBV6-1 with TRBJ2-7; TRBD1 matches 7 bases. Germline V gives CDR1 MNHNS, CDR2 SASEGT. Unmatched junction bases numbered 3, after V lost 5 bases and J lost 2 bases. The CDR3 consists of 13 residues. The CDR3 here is CASSRTGAYEQYF. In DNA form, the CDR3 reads TGTGCCAGCAGTCGGACAGGCGCCTACGAGCAGTACTTC.

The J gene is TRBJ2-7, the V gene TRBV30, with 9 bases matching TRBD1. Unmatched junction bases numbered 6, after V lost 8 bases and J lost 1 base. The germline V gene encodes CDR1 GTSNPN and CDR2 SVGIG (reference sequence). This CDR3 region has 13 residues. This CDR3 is CAAWTGDSYEQYF. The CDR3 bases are TGTGCCGCTTGGACAGGGGATTCCTACGAGCAGTACTTC.

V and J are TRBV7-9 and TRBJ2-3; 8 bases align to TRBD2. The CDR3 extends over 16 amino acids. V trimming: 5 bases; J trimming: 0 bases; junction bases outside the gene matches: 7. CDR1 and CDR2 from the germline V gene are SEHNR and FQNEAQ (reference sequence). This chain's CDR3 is CASSATSGPSTDTQYF. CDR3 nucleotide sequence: TGTGCCAGCAGCGCCACTAGCGGTCCTAGCACAGATACGCAGTATTTT.

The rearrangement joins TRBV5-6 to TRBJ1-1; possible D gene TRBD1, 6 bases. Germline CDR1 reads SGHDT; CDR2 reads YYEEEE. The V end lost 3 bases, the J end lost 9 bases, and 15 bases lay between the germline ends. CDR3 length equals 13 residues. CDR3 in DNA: TGTGCCAGCAGCTGGGCAACACAGGGAAAAGCTTTCTTT. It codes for CASSWATQGKAFF.

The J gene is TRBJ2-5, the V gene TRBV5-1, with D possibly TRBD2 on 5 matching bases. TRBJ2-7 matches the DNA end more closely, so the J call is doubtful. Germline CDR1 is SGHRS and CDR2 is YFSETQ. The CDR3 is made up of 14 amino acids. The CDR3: CASSLDPGNYEQYF. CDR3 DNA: TGCGCCAGCAGCTTGGATCCGGGGAACTACGAGCAGTACTTC.

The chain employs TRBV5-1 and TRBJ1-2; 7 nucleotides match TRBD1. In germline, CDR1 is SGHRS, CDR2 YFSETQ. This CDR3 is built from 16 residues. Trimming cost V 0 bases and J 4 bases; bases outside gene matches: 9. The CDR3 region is CASSLDRGGIRYGYTF. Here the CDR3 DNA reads TGCGCCAGCAGCTTGGACAGGGGAGGGATTCGCTATGGCTACACCTTC. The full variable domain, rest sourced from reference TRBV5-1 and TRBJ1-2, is KAGVTQTPRYLIKTRGQQVTLSCSPISGHRSVSWYQQTPGQGLQFLFEYFSETQRNKGNFPGRFSGRQFSNSRSEMNVSTLELGDSALYLCASSLDRGGIRYGYTFGSGTRLTVV.

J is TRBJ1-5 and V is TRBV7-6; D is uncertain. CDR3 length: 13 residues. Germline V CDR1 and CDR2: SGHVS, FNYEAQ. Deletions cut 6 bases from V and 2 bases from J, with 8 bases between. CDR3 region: CASSWSGNQPQHF. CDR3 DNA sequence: TGTGCCAGCAGTTGGTCGGGCAATCAGCCCCAGCATTTT.

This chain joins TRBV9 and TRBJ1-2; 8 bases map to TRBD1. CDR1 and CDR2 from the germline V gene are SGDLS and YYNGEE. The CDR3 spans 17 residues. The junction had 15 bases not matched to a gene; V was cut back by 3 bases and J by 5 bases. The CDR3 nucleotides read TGTGCCAGCAGCGCCCCCCTCAGACAGGGGTATCGGTATGGCTACACCTTC. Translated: CASSAPLRQGYRYGYTF.

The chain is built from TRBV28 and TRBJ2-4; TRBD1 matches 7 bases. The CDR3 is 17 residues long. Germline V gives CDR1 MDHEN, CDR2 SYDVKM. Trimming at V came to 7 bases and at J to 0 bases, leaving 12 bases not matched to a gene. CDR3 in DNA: TGTGCCAGCACCCGAGGCGACAGGGCTCTAGCCAAAAACATTCAGTACTTC. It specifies CASTRGDRALAKNIQYF.